This T cell receptor (beta chain) stems from a study of siplizumab effects on memory and regulatory T cells. Assay used: immunoSEQ multiplex PCR; TCRdb lists only in-frame clones, some missing. This sample yields 90,000 to 110,000 clones, of which around 93% are seen a single time; 0.25% to 0.35% belongs to the top ten. About this clone itself: The antigen is undetermined.

The V end lost 3 bases, the J end lost 4 bases, and 7 bases lay between the germline ends. From germline, CDR1 is LNHDA and CDR2 SQIVND (reference sequence). The CDR3 extends over 14 amino acids. Study-level findings and limits: With siplizumab, cumulative frequency of CD4+ memory-derived alloreactive sequences dropped significantly. With siplizumab, mappable alloreactive CD4+ clones averaged 68.8% Treg-derived, versus more than 25% in controls.

The sample consisted of CD4+ T cells sorted from blood. V usage is TRBV19 and J usage is TRBJ1-6; D is possibly TRBD1 (5 bases). The receptor was derived from a human donor in good health. DNA for the CDR3: TGTGCCAGTAGTATTGGGGGTTATAATTCACCCCTCCACTTT. Protein sequence: CASSIGGYNSPLHF.